This T cell receptor beta chain was documented in a study of T cells after yellow fever vaccination. Study in general: Libraries from low-cell-number fractions were prepared with the SMART-Seq v4 Ultra Low Input RNA kit. Study-wide findings and caveats: In FACS-sorted repertoires, abundant clonotypes from the bulk population could appear as contaminants. Clonotype sharing between CD4 and CD8 compartments was small.

This clonotype has just a few counts. Its antigen is not known. Template switching with 5'RACE generated the TCR cDNA and added a universal primer site and UMIs. TCRdb reprocessed the 5' RACE reads via MiXCR and lists one record per CDR3 protein. The sample shows approximately 250,000 distinct CDR3 sequences, about 7% of them seen only once. The V segment lost 6 bases and the J segment 2 bases; nucleotides outside the gene matches: 15. Germline assignment: CDR1 MNHNS and CDR2 SASEGT. The CDR3 is 18 amino acids. The V and J genes are TRBV6-1 and TRBJ2-3, with 9 bases identical to TRBD1. This TCR was recovered from a man aged 30 to 45 who received the YFV17D yellow fever vaccine. The specimen was CD4+ T cells sorted from PBMCs, collected on the day of the yellow fever booster vaccination. This chain's CDR3 is CASRPTSRTGDTTDTQYF. The CDR3, as DNA: TGTGCCAGCAGACCCACCAGCCGGACAGGGGATACCACAGATACGCAGTATTTT.